Listed here are 19 T cell receptor beta chains from one sample, sequenced in a study of OX40 agonist ivuxolimab in advanced cancers. The repertoire was sequenced with immunoSEQ multiplex PCR; TCRdb's copy has only in-frame clones and lacks some. The sample consists of about 73,000 clones, roughly 90% of them appearing once. The source was CD4+ or CD8+ T cells sorted from blood, collected in a trial of the OX40 agonist ivuxolimab. Receptors originate from an adult with an advanced solid tumor such as melanoma, head and neck, liver or kidney cancer.

This chain uses TRBV5-1 with TRBJ2-2; TRBD2 is a possible D gene (6 bases). V was clipped by 7 bases and J by 0 bases, with 13 bases between them. Germline lookup yields CDR1 SGHRS and CDR2 YFSETQ. The CDR3 extends over 15 amino acids. CDR3 in DNA: TGCGCCAGCCGGGGGTCTGGGGCGAACACCGGGGAGCTGTTTTTT. The encoded protein is CASRGSGANTGELFF. Variable domain in full (rest from reference TRBV5-1 and TRBJ2-2): KAGVTQTPRYLIKTRGQQVTLSCSPISGHRSVSWYQQTPGQGLQFLFEYFSETQRNKGNFPGRFSGRQFSNSRSEMNVSTLELGDSALYLCASRGSGANTGELFFGEGSRLTVL.

This clone appeared a single time. The chain employs TRBV7-9 and TRBJ1-2, with D perhaps matching TRBD1 (5 bases). Germline CDR1 and CDR2: SEHNR and FQNEAQ (reference sequence). CDR3 length: 13 residues. Deletions cut 5 bases from V and 4 bases from J, with 11 bases between. CDR3 DNA sequence: TGTGCCAGCAGCCCGACAGTTTTCTATGGCTACACCTTC. Translating it yields CASSPTVFYGYTF.

This chain joins TRBV30 and TRBJ2-3; the match to TRBD2 covers 12 bases. The CDR3 extends over 14 amino acids. V trimming: 3 bases; J trimming: 5 bases; junction bases outside the gene matches: 3. Germline V gene lookup returns CDR1 GTSNPN and CDR2 SVGIG (reference sequence). The CDR3 loop is CAWRSGLAGDTQYF. The CDR3 bases are TGTGCCTGGAGATCGGGACTAGCGGGAGATACGCAGTATTTT.

This clone occurred once. The J gene is TRBJ2-7, the V gene TRBV6-1, with 7 bases matching TRBD1. J lost 5 bases, V lost 6 bases, and 10 bases had no gene match. There are 14 residues in the CDR3. Germline loops: CDR1 MNHNS, CDR2 SASEGT. The CDR3 bases are TGTGCCAGCAGACCCGACAGGGTACTCCACGAGCAGTACTTC. Translation gives CASRPDRVLHEQYF.

The V gene is TRBV9, the J gene TRBJ2-2, with TRBD2 identical over 14 bases. V lost 3 bases to trimming and J lost 4 bases; unmatched junction nucleotides: 11. Germline CDR1 reads SGDLS; CDR2 reads YYNGEE. CDR3 length: 19 residues. The CDR3 region is CASSATGTSGRRGTGELFF. DNA of the CDR3: TGTGCCAGCAGCGCGACCGGGACTAGCGGGAGACGGGGCACCGGGGAGCTGTTTTTT.

V and J are TRBV28 and TRBJ1-2; 7 nucleotides align to TRBD1. The trim removed 5 bases at V and 6 bases at J, leaving 15 bases unmatched. There are 16 residues in the CDR3. CDR1 is MDHEN, CDR2 SYDVKM, per germline. CDR3 DNA: TGTGCCAGCAGTACGGGGGGACAGCCACCGCTTCATGGCTACACCTTC. Protein: CASSTGGQPPLHGYTF.

The chain recombines TRBV7-9 with TRBJ2-5; the D is unclear. CDR3 length: 11 amino acids. Germline V CDR1 and CDR2: SEHNR, FQNEAQ (reference sequence). V dropped 5 bases and J dropped 5 bases, with 6 bases sitting between them. The CDR3 DNA follows: TGTGCCAGCAGCCCAACGGAGACCCAGTACTTC. It encodes CASSPTETQYF.

The chain carries TRBV2 and TRBJ2-7; 8 positions agree with TRBD2. Unmatched junction bases numbered 4, after V lost 7 bases and J lost 2 bases. There are 13 residues in the CDR3. CDR1 is SNHLY and CDR2 is FYNNEI in the germline V gene. CDR3 region: CASTPGGPYEQYF. CDR3 DNA: TGTGCCAGCACCCCGGGGGGGCCCTACGAGCAGTACTTC.

The gene calls are TRBV13 and TRBJ1-1; 11 nucleotides agree with TRBD1. J lost 0 bases, V lost 5 bases, and 11 bases had no gene match. The V gene's germline CDR1 is PRHDT and CDR2 FYEKMQ (reference sequence). The CDR3 is 18 amino acids. The CDR3 region has the DNA TGTGCCAGCAGCCCGGGGCGGGACAGGGGGAGGATGAACACTGAAGCTTTCTTT. Translation: CASSPGRDRGRMNTEAFF.

The chain uses TRBV19 and TRBJ2-3, with 8 nucleotides matching TRBD1. This CDR3 contains 15 residues. Germline V gene lookup returns CDR1 LNHDA and CDR2 SQIVND (reference sequence). J gave up 5 bases and V 3 bases, and 7 bases lay outside the gene matches. The CDR3 loop is CASSIQGALGDTQYF. DNA of the CDR3: TGTGCCAGTAGTATCCAGGGGGCGCTGGGAGATACGCAGTATTTT.

V is TRBV5-6 and J is TRBJ2-5; D unclear. The end of the DNA fits TRBJ2-7 better, so the J call may be wrong. Germline loops: CDR1 SGHDT, CDR2 YYEEEE. This CDR3 is built from 15 residues. CDR3 in amino acids: CASSLRSRLFNEQYF. The CDR3 DNA reads TGTGCCAGCAGCTTGCGGAGCAGACTTTTCAACGAGCAGTACTTC.

This rearrangement joins TRBV7-9 to TRBJ1-3, with a possible D match to TRBD1 (5 bases). Germline values: CDR1 SEHNR, CDR2 FQNEAQ (reference sequence). V dropped 5 bases and J dropped 2 bases, with 10 bases sitting between them. The CDR3 has 14 residues. In nucleotides, the CDR3 is TGTGCCAGCAGCCCCGCAGGGACTGGAAACACCATATATTTT. Translated, it gives CASSPAGTGNTIYF.

The V gene is TRBV2, the J gene TRBJ2-7; TRBD1 aligns across 9 bases. The trim removed 7 bases at V and 2 bases at J, leaving 9 bases unmatched. The germline CDR1 and CDR2 sequences are SNHLY and FYNNEI. The CDR3 has 15 amino acids. CDR3 loop: CASTGTGRGPYEQYF. The CDR3 bases are TGTGCCAGCACAGGGACAGGGAGGGGACCCTACGAGCAGTACTTC.

This sequence joins TRBV18 and TRBJ2-5, with TRBD1 identical over 9 bases. Germline CDR1 KGHSH, CDR2 LQKENI. The CDR3 loop spans 17 amino acids. Trimming took 5 bases from V and 2 from J; bases not matched to a gene: 12. This chain's CDR3 is CASSANRGRISQETQYF. CDR3 nucleotide sequence: TGTGCCAGCTCAGCGAACAGGGGGCGAATCTCGCAAGAGACCCAGTACTTC.

The chain is built from TRBV6-1 and TRBJ1-2, with D tentatively TRBD1 (5 bases). Trimming left V 7 bases short and J 5 bases short, with 20 bases between. CDR3 size: 15 residues. CDR1 MNHNS and CDR2 SASEGT come from the germline V gene. The CDR3 protein is CASIHGGLWGYGYTF. The CDR3 DNA sequence: TGTGCCAGCATCCACGGGGGGTTGTGGGGTTATGGCTACACCTTC.

The rearrangement links TRBV2 to TRBJ2-1, with 9 bases that match TRBD2. V shed 3 bases and J 6 bases; nucleotides not matched to a gene: 6. CDR1 is SNHLY and CDR2 is FYNNEI in the germline V gene. This CDR3 has 15 amino acids. For the CDR3, the DNA is TGTGCCAGCAGTGAGGCTGGCGGGGGGGGCAATGAGCAGTTCTTC. This encodes CASSEAGGGGNEQFF.

This chain connects TRBV11-2 to TRBJ1-6; D is perhaps TRBD1 (6 bases). Germline V gene data show CDR1 as SGHAT and CDR2 as FQNNGV. The V end lost 2 bases, the J end lost 7 bases, and 12 bases lay between the germline ends. This CDR3 is built from 15 residues. The CDR3 DNA is TGTGCCAGCAGCTTAAGGGGGGGCCCCAATTCACCCCTCCACTTT. It specifies CASSLRGGPNSPLHF.

This clone was observed a single time. The rearrangement uses TRBV7-3 and TRBJ2-5; the D is unclear. Deletions cut 6 bases from V and 5 bases from J, with 4 bases between. CDR3 size: 10 residues. The V gene's germline CDR1 is SGHTA and CDR2 FQGTGA. CDR3: CASRRETQYF. The CDR3 region has the DNA TGTGCCAGCAGGCGGGAGACCCAGTACTTC.

The chain joins TRBV6-1 to TRBJ1-5, with D uncertain. The CDR3 totals 16 residues. Trimming took off 1 base at V and 3 bases at J, with 13 bases between the two ends. CDR1 is MNHNS and CDR2 is SASEGT in the germline V gene. CDR3 DNA sequence: TGTGCCAGCAGTGAAGAGGGTCTTAACGTCAATCAGCCCCAGCATTTT. It is translated as CASSEEGLNVNQPQHF.